This T cell receptor (beta chain) emerged from a study of T-cell reconstitution after alpha-beta-depleted transplantation in children. A TCRbeta library incorporating unique molecular identifiers was prepared. TCRdb independently ran MiXCR on the PCR reads; one entry per CDR3 protein. This repertoire shows more than 85,000 distinct CDR3 sequences, 9% to 12% found once; its top ten account for approximately 7.9%. The sample holds many counts of this clonotype. The CDR3 loop spans 15 amino acids. In germline, CDR1 is LGHNA, CDR2 YSLEER. V shed 2 bases and J shed 7 bases, with 12 bases lying between them.

Sequences were derived from PBMCs from the stem cell graft donor, sampled from the stem cell graft. The J gene is TRBJ1-6, the V gene TRBV4-3; possibly TRBD1 for D (5 bases). This clonotype was obtained from a human donor who donated a stem cell graft to a child with acute lymphoblastic leukemia. The CDR3 sequence is CASSQYIGGNSPLHF. CDR3 in DNA: TGCGCCAGCAGCCAATATATCGGGGGAAATTCACCCCTCCACTTT.